Shown below are 16 T cell receptor beta chains from a single sample sequenced in a study of PD-1 blockade in classical Hodgkin lymphoma. Only in-frame clones appear in the TCRdb table, and some are missing; sequencing was by immunoSEQ multiplex PCR. The sample has over 25,000 clones, roughly 80% seen once; the top ten hold roughly 22%. Relapse after autologous stem cell transplantation occurred in every patient, and brentuximab vedotin exposure varied. The sequencing used peripheral blood mononuclear cells (PBMCs), collected before the second cycle of nivolumab. Every receptor here comes from a human donor with classical Hodgkin lymphoma.

The rearrangement joins TRBV9 to TRBJ1-1; D call uncertain. The V gene's germline CDR1 is SGDLS and CDR2 YYNGEE. Trimming left V 3 bases short and J 4 bases short, with 13 bases between. The CDR3 spans 14 residues. The CDR3 nucleotides are TGTGCCAGCAGCGATGGACCCCGGGCCACTGAAGCTTTCTTT. It is translated as CASSDGPRATEAFF.

This clone is medium-sized (0.01 to 0.1%). The V call is TRBV6-4, the J call TRBJ1-2; D is undetermined. V lost 6 bases and J 7 bases, leaving 15 bases between the germline ends. The CDR3 loop spans 13 amino acids. Germline V CDR1 and CDR2: MRHNA, SNTAGT. CDR3 in amino acids: CASSPEEGSGYTF. The CDR3, as DNA: TGTGCCAGCAGCCCAGAGGAGGGTAGTGGCTACACCTTC.

This chain joins TRBV5-5 and TRBJ1-1; D is ambiguous. CDR3 length equals 15 residues. CDR1 SGHKS and CDR2 YYEKEE come from the germline V gene (reference sequence). V lost 3 bases, J lost 2 bases, and 14 bases lay in between. The CDR3 DNA reads as TGTGCCAGCAGCTCCCCGGGAGGACCAAACACTGAAGCTTTCTTT. This gives the protein CASSSPGGPNTEAFF.

V gene TRBV29-1 combines with J gene TRBJ1-1; TRBD1 matches 7 bases. This CDR3 has 13 residues. Germline V CDR1 and CDR2: SQVTM, ANQGSEA. Trimming cost V 1 base and J 3 bases; bases outside gene matches: 2. The CDR3 nucleotides read TGCAGCGTTGAAGGGACAGGATACACTGAAGCTTTCTTT. Encoded protein: CSVEGTGYTEAFF.

The rearrangement joins TRBV5-4 to TRBJ2-3, with D unresolved. V was cut by 0 bases and J by 7 bases, with 3 bases left in between. From germline, CDR1 is SGHNT and CDR2 YYREEE (reference sequence). CDR3 length equals 11 residues. The CDR3 is CASSLAYTQYF. DNA of the CDR3: TGTGCCAGCAGCTTGGCCTATACGCAGTATTTT. The full variable domain, completed using reference TRBV5-4 and TRBJ2-3, is ETGVTQSPTHLIKTRGQQVTLRCSSQSGHNTVSWYQQALGQGPQFIFQYYREEENGRGNFPPRFSGLQFPNYSSELNVNALELDDSALYLCASSLAYTQYFGPGTRLTVL.

This clone has just one count. This rearrangement joins TRBV7-9 to TRBJ2-2; D not resolved. The CDR3 covers 15 residues. Trimming shortened V by 5 bases and J by 1 base, and 11 bases separated the two germline ends. Germline CDR1 reads SEHNR; CDR2 reads FQNEAQ (reference sequence). CDR3: CASSPIQENTGELFF. The CDR3 nucleotides read TGTGCCAGCAGCCCCATCCAGGAGAACACCGGGGAGCTGTTTTTT.

The chain employs TRBV15 and TRBJ2-7, with D unclear. Germline assignment: CDR1 LNHNV and CDR2 YYDKDF (reference sequence). V lost 2 bases to trimming and J lost 0 bases, with 17 bases between them. This CDR3 has 17 residues. Here the CDR3 DNA reads TGTGCCACCAGCAGATCCTTGCGTGGGATCGTCTCCTACGAGCAGTACTTC. It translates to CATSRSLRGIVSYEQYF.

J is TRBJ2-2 and V is TRBV27; weak D call: TRBD1 (6 bases). The germline V gene encodes CDR1 MNHEY and CDR2 SMNVEV (reference sequence). The CDR3 is 14 amino acids. Trimming pared 5 bases from V and 5 bases from J, leaving 12 bases between. This CDR3 reads CASSRDIVTGELFF. CDR3 DNA: TGTGCCAGCAGTCGGGACATCGTAACCGGGGAGCTGTTTTTT.

V and J are TRBV7-9 and TRBJ1-1; TRBD1 is a possible D gene (6 bases). The CDR3 runs to 17 residues. The germline V gene has CDR1 SEHNR and CDR2 FQNEAQ (reference sequence). V lost 5 bases and J lost 4, with 23 bases in between. CDR3 sequence (DNA): TGTGCCAGCAGCCCCGCACGGACAGTAGTCATCGGCACTGAAGCTTTCTTT. Translating it yields CASSPARTVVIGTEAFF.

The sample holds a few counts of this clone. This chain uses TRBV5-4 with TRBJ1-2; D is ambiguous. Germline V gene data show CDR1 as SGHNT and CDR2 as YYREEE (reference sequence). The CDR3 runs to 12 residues. V was clipped by 0 bases and J by 8 bases, with 8 bases between them. Here the CDR3 reads CASSLDGQGYTF. The CDR3 bases are TGTGCCAGCAGCTTGGACGGGCAAGGCTACACCTTC.

The chain carries TRBV28 and TRBJ1-6, with a tentative D call TRBD1 (6 bases). The germline gives CDR1 MDHEN, CDR2 SYDVKM. This CDR3 contains 14 residues. The V gene lost 4 bases and the J gene lost 9 bases, with 13 bases spanning the gap. DNA of the CDR3: TGTGCCAGCAGTTGGGACATTCCACTTTCACCCCTCCACTTT. Amino acids: CASSWDIPLSPLHF.

The gene calls are TRBV7-2 and TRBJ2-1; no clear D. The CDR3 consists of 13 residues. V lost 1 base and J 8 bases, leaving 9 bases between the germline ends. Germline V CDR1 and CDR2: SGHTA, FQGNSA. The CDR3 is CASSLETGHEQFF. CDR3 DNA: TGTGCCAGCAGCTTAGAAACCGGGCATGAGCAGTTCTTC.

This clone was detected a few times. The chain has TRBV28 and TRBJ2-5, with 8 bases matching TRBD1. CDR1 and CDR2 from the germline V gene are MDHEN and SYDVKM. V dropped 4 bases and J dropped 4; count of bases not matched to a gene: 11. This CDR3 is 16 amino acids long. The CDR3 region has the DNA TGTGCCAGCAGTTCCAGTTCCAGGGGGCATGGAGAGACCCAGTACTTC. This encodes CASSSSSRGHGETQYF. Complete variable domain (other parts from reference TRBV28 and TRBJ2-5): DVKVTQSSRYLVKRTGEKVFLECVQDMDHENMFWYRQDPGLGLRLIYFSYDVKMKEKGDIPEGYSVSREKKERFSLILESASTNQTSMYLCASSSSSRGHGETQYFGPGTRLLVL.

The chain uses TRBV15 and TRBJ1-3; D is uncertain. The V end was cut by 0 bases, the J end by 2 bases, with 8 bases between. Germline V gene data show CDR1 as LNHNV and CDR2 as YYDKDF (reference sequence). This CDR3 contains 15 residues. The CDR3 DNA is TGTGCCACCAGCAGAGACCCGACCGCTGGAAACACCATATATTTT. As protein: CATSRDPTAGNTIYF.

Worth noting for this clone: Compared with germline, one end of the junction differs, possibly owing to a read error. The rearrangement links TRBV19 to TRBJ2-1; 8 bases line up with TRBD2. The length of the CDR3 is 15 residues. From germline, CDR1 is LNHDA and CDR2 SQIVND (reference sequence). CDR3 sequence reads: CASSRGTRSSNEQFF. For the CDR3, the DNA is TGTGCCAGTAGTCGAGGGACTAGATCCTCCAATGAGCAGTTCTTC.

This clone was seen more than once but under ten times. The CDR3 DNA follows: TGTGCCAGCAGCTCGCGTTACAGGGGAGGAGGGTATGGCTACACCTTC. As protein: CASSSRYRGGGYGYTF. The chain joins TRBV11-3 to TRBJ1-2; 7 nucleotides align to TRBD1. Germline assignment: CDR1 SGHNT and CDR2 YENEEA. After removal of 4 bases from V and 5 bases from J, the junction contained 13 bases not matched to a gene. This CDR3 has 16 amino acids.